This TCR beta chain was found in a study of cytomegalovirus exposure and HLA in healthy donors. Study conclusions and caveats: Analyzed later, association rates of TCRs varied across HLA loci, with DRB1 most and HLA-C fewest. Some TCR beta chains (over 150 of them) were listed as cytomegalovirus-associated.

Despite likely unrecorded immune exposures, the donors were nominally healthy at the time of sampling. As to this clone: Its target is unknown.

PCR primers comprised 60 Vbeta and 13 Jbeta primers. Libraries were prepared by immunoSEQ multiplex PCR; TCRdb keeps only in-frame clonotypes and omits some of them. The table has 170,000 or so clones, 60% to 85% seen once. Trimming at V came to 6 bases and at J to 6 bases, leaving 6 bases not matched to a gene. From germline, CDR1 is KGHSH and CDR2 LQKENI. This CDR3 has 15 residues. The chain employs TRBV18 and TRBJ2-1; 12 bases fit TRBD2. The receptor was derived from a woman aged 40 to 49 in good health and CMV-seronegative. The sequencing input was PBMCs. CDR3 sequence: CASSLTSGGPNEQFF. The CDR3 DNA reads as TGTGCCAGCTCGCTAACTAGCGGGGGGCCCAATGAGCAGTTCTTC.